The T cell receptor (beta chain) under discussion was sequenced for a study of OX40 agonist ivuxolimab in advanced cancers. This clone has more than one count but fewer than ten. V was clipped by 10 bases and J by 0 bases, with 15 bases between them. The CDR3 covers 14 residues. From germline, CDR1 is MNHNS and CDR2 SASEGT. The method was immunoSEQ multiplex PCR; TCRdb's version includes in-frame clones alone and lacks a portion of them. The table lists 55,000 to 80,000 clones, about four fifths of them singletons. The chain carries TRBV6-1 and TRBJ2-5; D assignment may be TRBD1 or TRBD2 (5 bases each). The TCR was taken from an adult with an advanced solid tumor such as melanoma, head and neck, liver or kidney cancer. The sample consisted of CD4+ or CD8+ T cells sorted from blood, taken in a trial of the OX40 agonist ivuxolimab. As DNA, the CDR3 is TGTGCCACGAAGTGGGGGACCAACCAAGAGACCCAGTACTTC. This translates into CATKWGTNQETQYF.